The clone carrying this T cell receptor beta chain was seen a few times. Germline loops: CDR1 LGHNA, CDR2 YNFKEQ. The ends were cut back, 0 bases at V and 3 bases at J, with 15 bases in the middle. This CDR3 spans 16 amino acids. The data were taken from a study of blood T cell repertoires in COVID-19. At the level of the study: Material from acute and convalescent COVID-19 was sourced from the United States, Italy and Spain.

Authors' methods: It was from reference gene primer amplification that nucleated cell counts were estimated. Libraries were prepared by immunoSEQ multiplex PCR; TCRdb keeps only in-frame clonotypes and omits some of them. The D gene and trimming were derived from the DNA, and the V and J assignments and clone size from that table. Among 150,000 to 200,000 clones, roughly 82% were seen once, and the ten largest hold 8.4%. The V and J genes are TRBV4-2 and TRBJ2-7; possibly TRBD2 for D (6 bases). This sequence originates from a woman between 65 and 79 years old with acute or convalescent COVID-19. Material for sequencing was peripheral blood. The CDR3 loop reads CASSQDPGLLRYEQYF. The DNA for the CDR3 is TGTGCCAGCAGCCAAGATCCAGGACTACTCCGCTACGAGCAGTACTTC.